A single sample is the source of the 9 T cell receptor beta chains below, sequenced in a study of liver allograft versus peripheral blood T cells. Across the study: The study compared liver allograft T cell receptor repertoires against peripheral blood repertoires of liver transplant recipients.

TCRdb used MiXCR to reprocess the reads, holding one entry per CDR3 protein. Altogether about 14,000 distinct CDR3 sequences are present, 20% to 25% being singletons, with the ten largest covering under 6.5%. Every receptor here comes from a human patient who had a liver transplant. Some T cells may originate from the graft donor.

The chain has TRBV6-5 and TRBJ2-6, with D perhaps matching TRBD1 (6 bases). V lost 6 bases and J lost 2, with 11 bases in between. Germline values: CDR1 MNHEY, CDR2 SVGAGI. The CDR3 has 15 residues. CDR3 loop: CASSLRGAGANVLTF. The CDR3, as DNA: TGTGCCAGCAGCCTCAGGGGAGCTGGGGCCAACGTCCTGACTTTC.

This clonotype is medium-sized. The chain has TRBV6-5 and TRBJ1-5; TRBD1 might be the D (6 bases). CDR1 is MNHEY and CDR2 is SVGAGI in the germline V gene. The CDR3 loop spans 14 amino acids. Trimming left V 6 bases short and J 0 bases short, with 9 bases between. CDR3 DNA sequence: TGTGCCAGCAGGGGGGCGAATAGCAATCAGCCCCAGCATTTT. Protein sequence: CASRGANSNQPQHF.

Many counts were recorded for this clonotype. The chain links TRBV6-1 to TRBJ1-5; possible D gene TRBD1, 5 bases. The CDR3 extends over 17 amino acids. The V gene lost 3 bases and the J gene lost 3 bases, with 18 bases spanning the gap. Germline V gene sequence: CDR1 MNHNS, CDR2 SASEGT. In nucleotides, the CDR3 is TGTGCCAGCAGTGAGAGGGGAGGGGCAGATCCCAATCAGCCCCAGCATTTT. Its translation: CASSERGGADPNQPQHF.

This clonotype came up many times. This rearrangement joins TRBV6-5 to TRBJ1-1; 11 bases agree with TRBD1. Losses at the gene ends were 5 bases for V and 1 base for J; bases not matched to a gene: 6. Germline CDR1 and CDR2: MNHEY and SVGAGI. The CDR3 covers 16 residues. This CDR3 is CASSTRTGGKNTEAFF. In DNA, the CDR3 is TGTGCCAGCAGTACACGGACAGGGGGCAAGAACACTGAAGCTTTCTTT.

This clonotype was counted a few times. This chain links TRBV5-4 with TRBJ2-5, with a possible D match to TRBD1 (6 bases). Trimming took 2 bases from V and 5 from J, leaving 13 bases between them. This CDR3 has 14 amino acids. Germline V gene data show CDR1 as SGHNT and CDR2 as YYREEE (reference sequence). The CDR3 loop reads CASSFQGMGETQYF. In DNA form, the CDR3 reads TGTGCCAGCAGCTTTCAGGGGATGGGGGAGACCCAGTACTTC.

The chain combines TRBV27 with TRBJ1-2; 7 nucleotides match TRBD1. Germline V gene lookup returns CDR1 MNHEY and CDR2 SMNVEV (reference sequence). The CDR3 is 14 residues long. The junction had 12 bases not matched to a gene; V was cut back by 10 bases and J by 4 bases. The chain's CDR3 is CAIRVTGTAYGYTF. The CDR3 DNA sequence: TGTGCCATCCGCGTTACCGGGACAGCCTATGGCTACACCTTC.

The chain uses TRBV6-5 and TRBJ1-2, with 11 bases that match TRBD1. This CDR3 has 14 residues. The V gene end was trimmed by 6 bases and the J gene end by 5 bases; junction bases not matched to a gene: 5. The V gene's germline CDR1 is MNHEY and CDR2 SVGAGI. The DNA for the CDR3 is TGTGCCAGCAGGGCCGGGACAGGGGGGTATGGCTACACCTTC. The encoded protein is CASRAGTGGYGYTF.

The V gene is TRBV20-1, the J gene TRBJ1-1; TRBD1 agrees at 7 bases. CDR1 is DFQATT, CDR2 SNEGSKA, per germline (reference sequence). Germline trimming cut 1 base from V and 2 bases from J; bases unmatched to any gene: 7. The CDR3 has 15 amino acids. CDR3 residues: CSARAPGQRNTEAFF. DNA for the CDR3: TGCAGTGCTAGAGCGCCGGGACAGCGAAACACTGAAGCTTTCTTT.

In this sample, this clonotype is medium-sized. The chain employs TRBV6-1 and TRBJ1-1; D not certain. In germline, CDR1 is MNHNS, CDR2 SASEGT. Trimming left V 7 bases short and J 1 base short, with 4 bases between. CDR3 length: 11 residues. CDR3 in DNA: TGTGCCAGCAAAAAGAACACTGAAGCTTTCTTT. As protein: CASKKNTEAFF.